A single sample is the source of the 18 T cell receptor beta chains below, sequenced in a study of blood T cell repertoires in COVID-19. Repertoires were generated with immunoSEQ multiplex PCR, while TCRdb's copy carries only in-frame clones and drops some. The sample contains under 250,000 clones, roughly 88% of which appear only once. Material: peripheral blood. These receptors were taken from a man aged 50-59 years with active or convalescent COVID-19.

The chain uses TRBV10-1 and TRBJ2-5; 10 nucleotides line up with TRBD1. The trim removed 5 bases at V and 5 bases at J, leaving 5 bases unmatched. The CDR3 sequence is 14 residues long. In germline, CDR1 is WNHNN, CDR2 SYGVQD (reference sequence). CDR3 residues: CASSNDRGLETQYF. The CDR3 DNA reads as TGCGCCAGCAGTAATGACAGGGGGCTCGAGACCCAGTACTTC.

The gene calls are TRBV24-1 and TRBJ2-3; perhaps TRBD1 as D (6 bases). The ends were cut back, 7 bases at V and 6 bases at J, with 22 bases in the middle. This CDR3 has 16 residues. Germline assignment: CDR1 KGHDR and CDR2 SFDVKD. The CDR3 sequence: CATSPSTLNQGDTQYF. The DNA of the CDR3 is TGTGCCACCAGCCCCTCGACGCTCAATCAGGGGGATACGCAGTATTTT.

V is TRBV5-6 and J is TRBJ2-1, with 7 bases that match TRBD2. The V segment lost 0 bases and the J segment 9 bases; nucleotides outside the gene matches: 9. This CDR3 comprises 15 residues. Germline V gene lookup returns CDR1 SGHDT and CDR2 YYEEEE. The DNA of the CDR3 is TGTGCCAGCAGCTTGGCCGGCGGGGGTTTCACTGAGCAGTTCTTC. Amino acids: CASSLAGGGFTEQFF. Full variable domain (remainder filled in from reference TRBV5-6 and TRBJ2-1): DAGVTQSPTHLIKTRGQQVTLRCSPKSGHDTVSWYQQALGQGPQFIFQYYEEEERQRGNFPDRFSGHQFPNYSSELNVNALLLGDSALYLCASSLAGGGFTEQFFGPGTRLTVL.

This rearrangement joins TRBV5-6 to TRBJ2-3, with D possibly matching TRBD2 (5 bases). V lost 1 base and J lost 4, with 10 bases in between. The CDR3 runs 14 residues. From germline, CDR1 is SGHDT and CDR2 YYEEEE. The DNA for the CDR3 is TGTGCCAGCAGCTTGTCTAGCATGGCAGATACGCAGTATTTT. Its translation is CASSLSSMADTQYF.

The chain combines TRBV19 with TRBJ1-2, with D possibly matching TRBD1 (5 bases). The length of the CDR3 is 14 residues. Germline CDR1 reads LNHDA; CDR2 reads SQIVND (reference sequence). V was clipped by 7 bases and J by 3 bases, with 15 bases between them. CDR3 nucleotides: TGTGCCAGTACCCAGGCGGGGGAAGACTATGGCTACACCTTC. Translation gives CASTQAGEDYGYTF.

This clone has only a few counts. This chain links TRBV2 with TRBJ1-5; D not resolved. The CDR3 is 15 residues long. CDR1 is SNHLY, CDR2 FYNNEI, per germline. The V and J ends lost 4 bases and 0 bases respectively, with 10 bases between them. The CDR3 bases are TGTGCCAGCAGTGGAGGGTCTAATAGCAATCAGCCCCAGCATTTT. It codes for CASSGGSNSNQPQHF. Full variable domain (rest looked up from reference TRBV2 and TRBJ1-5): EPEVTQTPSHQVTQMGQEVILRCVPISNHLYFYWYRQILGQKVEFLVSFYNNEISEKSEIFDDQFSVERPDGSNFTLKIRSTKLEDSAMYFCASSGGSNSNQPQHFGDGTRLSIL.

The rearrangement links TRBV5-1 to TRBJ2-1; D may be TRBD2 (5 bases). The CDR3 spans 16 residues. CDR1 SGHRS and CDR2 YFSETQ come from the germline V gene. The V end was cut by 4 bases, the J end by 2 bases, with 16 bases between. This chain's CDR3 is CASSVDAGSTYNEQFF. In DNA, the CDR3 is TGCGCCAGCAGCGTGGACGCGGGTTCTACCTACAATGAGCAGTTCTTC.

The J gene is TRBJ1-5, the V gene TRBV19, with D maybe TRBD1 (5 bases). Germline lookup yields CDR1 LNHDA and CDR2 SQIVND (reference sequence). The CDR3 sequence is 13 residues long. Trimming shortened V by 1 base and J by 7 bases, and 8 bases separated the two germline ends. The CDR3 here is CASSIGTKQPQHF. The CDR3 nucleotides read TGTGCCAGTAGTATAGGGACAAAACAGCCCCAGCATTTT.

The chain combines TRBV4-2 with TRBJ1-1, with D possibly matching TRBD1 (5 bases). The V gene lost 3 bases and the J gene lost 4 bases, with 15 bases spanning the gap. The CDR3 has 15 residues. Looked up from germline, CDR1 is LGHNA and CDR2 is YNFKEQ. CDR3 region: CASSQGGTSGTEAFF. For the CDR3, the DNA is TGTGCCAGCAGCCAGGGGGGGACTTCGGGCACTGAAGCTTTCTTT.

The CDR3 protein is CASSSPGTDTQYF. DNA for the CDR3: TGCGCCAGCAGCTCCCCAGGGACAGATACGCAGTATTTT. The J gene is TRBJ2-3, the V gene TRBV5-1; tentatively, D is TRBD1 (5 bases). Germline V lookup: CDR1 SGHRS, CDR2 YFSETQ. The CDR3 totals 13 residues. Trimming removed 3 bases at V and 3 bases at J, with 8 bases between.

The sample holds many counts of this clone. The V and J genes are TRBV28 and TRBJ1-6; TRBD1 is a possible D gene (5 bases). Trimming took 2 bases from V and 9 from J, leaving 8 bases between them. The CDR3 contains 13 residues. Looked up from germline, CDR1 is MDHEN and CDR2 is SYDVKM. The CDR3 coding sequence is TGTGCCAGCAGTTTAAGGGGCATTTCACCCCTCCACTTT. It encodes CASSLRGISPLHF. The entire variable domain, with the rest obtained from reference TRBV28 and TRBJ1-6, is as follows: DVKVTQSSRYLVKRTGEKVFLECVQDMDHENMFWYRQDPGLGLRLIYFSYDVKMKEKGDIPEGYSVSREKKERFSLILESASTNQTSMYLCASSLRGISPLHFGNGTRLTVT.

The chain employs TRBV28 and TRBJ2-5; TRBD2 matches 8 bases. V dropped 3 bases and J dropped 4; count of bases not matched to a gene: 7. CDR1 is MDHEN and CDR2 is SYDVKM in the germline V gene. This CDR3 is 15 amino acids long. The CDR3 DNA reads as TGTGCCAGCAGTTTTGGATCGGGAGGGCCAGAGACCCAGTACTTC. Its protein product is CASSFGSGGPETQYF.

CDR3 nucleotide sequence: TGTGCCAGCAGTCTACTGACTAGCGGGACGAGCACAGATACGCAGTATTTT. Protein: CASSLLTSGTSTDTQYF. The rearrangement joins TRBV27 to TRBJ2-3, with 11 nucleotides matching TRBD2. CDR3 length: 17 residues. The germline gives CDR1 MNHEY, CDR2 SMNVEV (reference sequence). Unmatched junction bases numbered 7, after V lost 5 bases and J lost 0 bases.

The chain links TRBV7-6 to TRBJ2-5; 9 positions agree with TRBD1. The V gene end was trimmed by 3 bases and the J gene end by 2 bases; junction bases not matched to a gene: 4. The CDR3 is made up of 15 amino acids. CDR1 and CDR2 (germline): SGHVS, FNYEAQ. The DNA for the CDR3 is TGTGCCAGCAGCTTGGGGACAGGGCCACAAGAGACCCAGTACTTC. This translates into CASSLGTGPQETQYF.

The chain has TRBV29-1 and TRBJ2-1; TRBD1 matches 7 bases. CDR3 length equals 13 residues. In germline, CDR1 is SQVTM, CDR2 ANQGSEA. V shed 5 bases and J 0 bases; nucleotides not matched to a gene: 1. The CDR3 region is CSVSGGSYNEQFF. DNA of the CDR3: TGCAGCGTTTCAGGGGGCTCCTACAATGAGCAGTTCTTC.

The count of this clone is one. As DNA, the CDR3 is TGTGCCAGCAGTTACTCCCAGGGGCTCAATTCACCCCTCCACTTT. This codes for CASSYSQGLNSPLHF. J is TRBJ1-6 and V is TRBV6-5; tentative D call: TRBD1 (6 bases). Per the germline V gene, CDR1 is MNHEY and CDR2 is SVGAGI. The length of the CDR3 is 15 residues. V gave up 0 bases and J gave up 7 bases, with 10 bases separating them.

The chain employs TRBV14 and TRBJ2-1; D may be TRBD1 (5 bases). V dropped 2 bases and J dropped 6 bases, with 11 bases sitting between them. This CDR3 contains 14 residues. Germline V lookup: CDR1 SGHDN, CDR2 FVKESK. The CDR3 protein is CASSQYQGPNEQFF. CDR3 sequence (DNA): TGTGCCAGCAGCCAATACCAGGGTCCCAATGAGCAGTTCTTC.

The genes are TRBV7-6 and TRBJ2-2; a weak D match, TRBD1 (5 bases). This CDR3 region has 14 residues. V lost 2 bases and J 6 bases, leaving 10 bases between the germline ends. In germline, CDR1 is SGHVS, CDR2 FNYEAQ. CDR3 coding DNA: TGTGCCAGCAGCTTACTTCAGGGATCCGGGGAGCTGTTTTTT. This codes for CASSLLQGSGELFF.